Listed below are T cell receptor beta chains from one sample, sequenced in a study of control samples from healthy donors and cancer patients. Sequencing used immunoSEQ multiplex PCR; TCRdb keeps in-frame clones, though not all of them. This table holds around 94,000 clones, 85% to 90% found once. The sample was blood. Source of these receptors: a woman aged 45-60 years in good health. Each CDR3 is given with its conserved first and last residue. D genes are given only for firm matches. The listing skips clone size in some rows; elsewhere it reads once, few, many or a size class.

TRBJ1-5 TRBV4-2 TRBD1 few CASSQEGTGVDQPQHF TGTGCCAGCAGCCAAGAAGGGACAGGGGTCGATCAGCCCCAGCATTTT
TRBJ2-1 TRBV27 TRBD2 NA CASSFPTSGAYNEQFF TGTGCCAGCAGTTTCCCGACTAGCGGGGCCTACAATGAGCAGTTCTTC
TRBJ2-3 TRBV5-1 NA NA CASSPGGPTDTQYF TGCGCCAGCAGCCCGGGGGGCCCGACAGATACGCAGTATTTT
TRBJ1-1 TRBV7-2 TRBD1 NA CASSYTGGGTEAFF TGTGCCAGCAGCTACACAGGGGGAGGTACTGAAGCTTTCTTT
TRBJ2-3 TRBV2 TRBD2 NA CASKLLAGGTDTQYF TGTGCCAGCAAGCTACTAGCGGGAGGCACAGATACGCAGTATTTT
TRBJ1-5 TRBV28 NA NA CASIPLGNQPQHF TGTGCCAGCATCCCTTTGGGGAATCAGCCCCAGCATTTT
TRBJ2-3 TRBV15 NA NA CATSLVDSRTDTQYF TGTGCCACCAGCTTAGTGGACAGTCGCACAGATACGCAGTATTTT
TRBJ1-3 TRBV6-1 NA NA CASSASRLSSGNTIYF TGTGCCAGCAGTGCGAGCAGGCTGTCCTCTGGAAACACCATATATTTT
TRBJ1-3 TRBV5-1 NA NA CASSLEGGSVFSGNTIYF TGCGCCAGCAGCTTGGAAGGGGGATCGGTGTTCTCTGGAAACACCATATATTTT
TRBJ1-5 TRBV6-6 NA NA CASTDRRDQPQHF TGTGCCAGCACCGACAGAAGGGATCAGCCCCAGCATTTT
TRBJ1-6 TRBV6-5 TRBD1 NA CASRAQGAFNSPLHF TGTGCCAGCAGGGCACAGGGGGCGTTCAACTCACCCCTCCACTTT